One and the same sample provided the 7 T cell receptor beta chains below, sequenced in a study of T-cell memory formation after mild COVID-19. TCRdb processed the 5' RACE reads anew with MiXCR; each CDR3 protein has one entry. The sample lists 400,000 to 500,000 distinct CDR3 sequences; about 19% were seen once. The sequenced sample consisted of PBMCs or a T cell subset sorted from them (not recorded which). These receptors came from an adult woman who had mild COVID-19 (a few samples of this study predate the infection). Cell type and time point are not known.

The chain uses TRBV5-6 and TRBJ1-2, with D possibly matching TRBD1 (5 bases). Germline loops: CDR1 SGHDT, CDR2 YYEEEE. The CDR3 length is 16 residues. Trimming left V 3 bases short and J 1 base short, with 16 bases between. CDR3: CASSSVGDEGNYGYTF. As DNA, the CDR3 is TGTGCCAGCAGCTCGGTGGGGGACGAGGGTAACTATGGCTACACCTTC.

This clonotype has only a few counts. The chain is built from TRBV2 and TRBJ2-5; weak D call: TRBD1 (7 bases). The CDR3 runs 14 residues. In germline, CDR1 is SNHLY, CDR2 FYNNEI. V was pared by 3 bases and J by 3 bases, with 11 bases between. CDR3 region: CASSEAGGKETQYF. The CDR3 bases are TGTGCCAGCAGTGAGGCAGGGGGGAAAGAGACCCAGTACTTC.

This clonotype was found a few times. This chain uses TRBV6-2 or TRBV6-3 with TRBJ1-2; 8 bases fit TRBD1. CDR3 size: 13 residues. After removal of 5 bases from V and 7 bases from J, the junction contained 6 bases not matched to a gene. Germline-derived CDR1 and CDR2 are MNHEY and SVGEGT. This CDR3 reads CASSRTGSIGYTF. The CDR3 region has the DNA TGTGCCAGCAGTCGGACAGGGAGCATTGGCTACACCTTC.

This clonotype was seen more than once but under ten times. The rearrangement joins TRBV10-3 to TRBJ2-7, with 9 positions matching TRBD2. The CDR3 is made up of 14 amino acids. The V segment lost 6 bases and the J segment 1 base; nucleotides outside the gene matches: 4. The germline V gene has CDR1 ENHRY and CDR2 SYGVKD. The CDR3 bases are TGTGCCATCAGCGTGACTAGCGGTTCCTACGAGCAGTACTTC. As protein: CAISVTSGSYEQYF.

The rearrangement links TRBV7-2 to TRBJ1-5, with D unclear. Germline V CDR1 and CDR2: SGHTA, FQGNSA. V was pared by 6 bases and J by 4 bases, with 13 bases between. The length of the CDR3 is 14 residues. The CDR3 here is CASRPEPGNQPQHF. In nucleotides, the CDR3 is TGTGCCAGCAGGCCCGAGCCAGGAAATCAGCCCCAGCATTTT.

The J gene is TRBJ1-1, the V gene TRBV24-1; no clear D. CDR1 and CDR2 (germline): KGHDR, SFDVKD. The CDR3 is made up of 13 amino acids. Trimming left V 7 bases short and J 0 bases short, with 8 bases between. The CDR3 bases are TGTGCCACCAGCGACGGTATGAACACTGAAGCTTTCTTT. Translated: CATSDGMNTEAFF.

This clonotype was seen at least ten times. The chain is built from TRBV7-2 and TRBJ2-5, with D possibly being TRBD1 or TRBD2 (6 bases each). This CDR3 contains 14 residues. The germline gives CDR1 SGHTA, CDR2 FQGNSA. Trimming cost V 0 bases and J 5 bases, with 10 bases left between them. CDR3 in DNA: TGTGCCAGCAGCTTAGCGGGGGGCCGGGAGACCCAGTACTTC. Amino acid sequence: CASSLAGGRETQYF.